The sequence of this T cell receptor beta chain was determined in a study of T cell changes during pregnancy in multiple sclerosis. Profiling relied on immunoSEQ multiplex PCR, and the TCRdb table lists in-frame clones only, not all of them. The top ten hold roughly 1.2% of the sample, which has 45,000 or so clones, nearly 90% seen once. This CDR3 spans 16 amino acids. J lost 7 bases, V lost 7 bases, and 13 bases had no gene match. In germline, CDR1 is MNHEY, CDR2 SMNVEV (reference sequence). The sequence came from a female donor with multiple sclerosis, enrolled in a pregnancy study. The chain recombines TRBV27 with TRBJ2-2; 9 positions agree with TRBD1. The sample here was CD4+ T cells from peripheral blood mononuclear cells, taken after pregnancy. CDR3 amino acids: CASKKARTGDDGELFF. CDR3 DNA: TGTGCCAGCAAAAAAGCCCGGACAGGGGATGACGGGGAGCTGTTTTTT.